The rows below give T cell receptor beta chains drawn from one sample of a study of T cell changes during pregnancy in multiple sclerosis. This table comes from immunoSEQ multiplex PCR, and its TCRdb copy is limited to in-frame clones, with some not included. The table shows roughly 93,000 clones, with 75% to 95% occurring only once. The specimen was peripheral blood, collected in the first trimester of pregnancy. Every receptor here comes from a female donor in good health, enrolled as a control in a pregnancy study. The CDR3 runs from the conserved cysteine through the conserved F or W. D genes are given only for firm matches. A clone size is listed for some rows: how often the clone was seen (once, few, many), or a class if it is expanded.

D	size	V	J	length	DNA	CDR3
-	-	TRBV4-1	TRBJ1-1	18	TGCGCCAGCAGCCAAGCACCGGCAGGGGCGTCTTGGAACACTGAAGCTTTCTTT	CASSQAPAGASWNTEAFF
-	-	TRBV7-6	TRBJ2-5	14	TGTGCCAGCAGCTCCCTAATATCCGTGGAGACCCAGTACTTC	CASSSLISVETQYF
TRBD1	-	TRBV6-5	TRBJ2-2	15	TGTGCCAGCACAAGGACAGGTGGTCGGACCGGGGAGCTGTTTTTT	CASTRTGGRTGELFF
TRBD2	-	TRBV7-2	TRBJ2-1	15	TGTGCCAGCAGCTTATGGGGACTAGCTTATAATGAGCAGTTCTTC	CASSLWGLAYNEQFF
TRBD1	-	TRBV4-3	TRBJ1-4	15	TGCGCCAGCAGCCAAGATTGGGGACAGGAGGAAAAACTGTTTTTT	CASSQDWGQEEKLFF
TRBD1	-	TRBV5-1	TRBJ1-1	13	TGCGCCAGCAGGGGACAGGGCAACACTGAAGCTTTCTTT	CASRGQGNTEAFF
-	-	TRBV30	TRBJ2-3	16	TGTGCCTGGAGCGTGGACGGGGGATTTAGCACAGATACGCAGTATTTT	CAWSVDGGFSTDTQYF
-	-	TRBV18	TRBJ1-1	14	TGTGCCAGCTCACCTCTGAACGAGGGTACTGAAGCTTTCTTT	CASSPLNEGTEAFF
-	-	TRBV6-5	TRBJ1-6	13	TGTGCCAGTCAGGGCCCCTATAATTCACCCCTCCACTTT	CASQGPYNSPLHF
-	-	TRBV11-1	TRBJ1-1	14	TGTGCCAGCAGCCCTCAGGGTTCTTGGACTGAAGCTTTCTTT	CASSPQGSWTEAFF
TRBD1	-	TRBV7-9	TRBJ2-7	12	TGTGCCATGGGGACAGGGGCCTACGAGCAGTACTTC	CAMGTGAYEQYF
-	-	TRBV19	TRBJ1-6	15	TGTGCCAGTACTGGGGAGCCTGACCCCAGTTCACCCCTCCACTTT	CASTGEPDPSSPLHF
-	-	TRBV7-4	TRBJ2-7	15	TGTGCCAGCAGCATTGTAGGGGGTCTCTCCTACGAGCAGTACTTC	CASSIVGGLSYEQYF
TRBD1	once	TRBV7-9	TRBJ1-2	15	TGTGCCAGCAGCTTAGGCGGACAGGGTTTAGATGGCTACACCTTC	CASSLGGQGLDGYTF
-	-	TRBV7-9	TRBJ1-6	16	TGTGCCAGCAGCTTAGGCACGACAGTATATAATTCACCCCTCCACTTT	CASSLGTTVYNSPLHF
TRBD1	-	TRBV11-1	TRBJ1-2	15	TGTGCCAGCAGCTTAGCCCCGACAGGGGACTATGGCTACACCTTC	CASSLAPTGDYGYTF
TRBD1	once	TRBV25-1	TRBJ1-2	12	TGTGCCAGCTCCCGGGACAGTAGGGGCTACACCTTC	CASSRDSRGYTF
-	-	TRBV6-5	TRBJ1-2	14	TGTGCCAGCAGGGCCCGGGACACAGTTAGGGGCTACACCTTC	CASRARDTVRGYTF
TRBD2	few	TRBV7-9	TRBJ2-7	15	TGTGCCAGCAGCCTTAGCGGGGGACCCTCCTACGAGCAGTACTTC	CASSLSGGPSYEQYF
-	-	TRBV7-9	TRBJ1-3	13	TGTGCCAGCAGCTCCGTGAGAGGAAACACCATATATTTT	CASSSVRGNTIYF
-	-	TRBV30	TRBJ1-6	11	TGTGCCTGGAAAGGGGCTGGGGCCGCGTACTTT	CAWKGAGAAYF
-	-	TRBV5-4	TRBJ2-2	14	TGTGCCAGCAGCTCCGTCCGGTCTGGCGGGGAGCTGTTTTTT	CASSSVRSGGELFF
-	-	TRBV5-4	TRBJ1-6	13	TGTGCCAGCAGCGACAGTATGGGATCACCCCTCCACTTT	CASSDSMGSPLHF
-	-	TRBV7-8	TRBJ1-2	21	TGTGCCAGCAGCTTAAGCCCCGCGCCAGGCTTTACCCCTTTGCCCCACTATGGCTACACCTTC	CASSLSPAPGFTPLPHYGYTF